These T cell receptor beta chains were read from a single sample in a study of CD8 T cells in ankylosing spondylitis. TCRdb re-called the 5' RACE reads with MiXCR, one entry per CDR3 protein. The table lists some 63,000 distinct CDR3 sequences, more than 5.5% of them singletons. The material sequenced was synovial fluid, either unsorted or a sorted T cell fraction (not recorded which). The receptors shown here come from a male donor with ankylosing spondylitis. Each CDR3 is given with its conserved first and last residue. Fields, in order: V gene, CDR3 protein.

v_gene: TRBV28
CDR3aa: CASSLVASRKTQYF

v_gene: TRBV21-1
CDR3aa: CASSKDQGGSNEQFF

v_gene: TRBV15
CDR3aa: CATSRAGRPEETQYF

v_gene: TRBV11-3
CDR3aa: CASSLGSGASYEQYF

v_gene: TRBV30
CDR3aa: CAWRQSPNYEQYF

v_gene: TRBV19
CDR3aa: CASSIIHRTGELFF

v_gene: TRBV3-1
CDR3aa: CASSLNPLGNTGELFF

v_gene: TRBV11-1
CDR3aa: CASSFRGVTEAFF

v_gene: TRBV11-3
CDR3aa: CASSLRAGQETQYF

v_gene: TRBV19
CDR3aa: CASSKVAGTETQYF

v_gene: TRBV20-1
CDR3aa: CSVGLAENIQYF

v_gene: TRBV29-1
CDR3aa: CSVEAGGYNEQFF

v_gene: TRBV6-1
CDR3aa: CASSEHANYGYTF

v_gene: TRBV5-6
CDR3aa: CASSAQGGVGSKNIQYF

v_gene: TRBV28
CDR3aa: CASRREVVNEQFF

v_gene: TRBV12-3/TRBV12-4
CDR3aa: CASSLGGAFYEQYF

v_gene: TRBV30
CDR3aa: CAWSVGKNNSPLHF

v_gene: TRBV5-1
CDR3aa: CASSPSPGTYNEQFF

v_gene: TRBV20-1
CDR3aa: CSAPTGFRQPQHF

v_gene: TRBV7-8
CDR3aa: CASSLGTSGSSLPYEQYF

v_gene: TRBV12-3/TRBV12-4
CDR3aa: CASSPNQVNTGELFF

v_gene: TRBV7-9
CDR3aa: CASSLAVSEQFF

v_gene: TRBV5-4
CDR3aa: CASSRKDSPYNEQFF

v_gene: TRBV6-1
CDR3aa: CASMVRDFKNEQFF

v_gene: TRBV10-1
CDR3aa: CASGPGQARQGQFF

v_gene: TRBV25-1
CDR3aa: CASSRDRADTQYF

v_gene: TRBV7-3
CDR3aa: CASSPARGNEQYF

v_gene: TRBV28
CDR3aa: CATRAIAGETQYF